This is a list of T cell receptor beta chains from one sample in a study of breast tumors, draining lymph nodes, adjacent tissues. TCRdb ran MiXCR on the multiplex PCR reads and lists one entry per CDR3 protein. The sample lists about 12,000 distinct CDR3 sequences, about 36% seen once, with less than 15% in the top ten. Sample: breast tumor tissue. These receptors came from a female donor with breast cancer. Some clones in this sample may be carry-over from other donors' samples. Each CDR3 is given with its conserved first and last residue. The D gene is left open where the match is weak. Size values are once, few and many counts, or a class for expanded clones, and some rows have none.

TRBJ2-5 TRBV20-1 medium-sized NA CSAARPSVWEEMGFWKKTQYF TGCAGTGCCGCCAGGCCCTCTGTCTGGGAAGAGATGGGTTTTTGGAAGAAGACCCAGTACTTC
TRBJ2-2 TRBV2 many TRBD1 CASSGGQPNTGELFF TGTGCCAGCAGTGGGGGACAGCCGAACACCGGGGAGCTGTTTTTT
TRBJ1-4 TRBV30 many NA CAWSVIDEKLFF TGTGCCTGGAGTGTAATTGATGAAAAACTGTTTTTT
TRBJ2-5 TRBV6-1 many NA CASSDPSFSETQYF TGTGCCAGCAGTGATCCGAGTTTTTCGGAGACCCAGTACTTC
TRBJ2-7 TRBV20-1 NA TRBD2 CSAQGLAGEVVQYF TGCAGTGCCCAAGGACTAGCGGGAGAGGTGGTGCAGTACTTC
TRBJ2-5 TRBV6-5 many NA CASSYSASHQETQYF TGTGCCAGCAGTTACTCGGCCAGCCACCAAGAGACCCAGTACTTC
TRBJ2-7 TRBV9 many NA CASSAQGIGYEQYF TGTGCCAGCAGCGCCCAGGGGATTGGCTACGAGCAGTACTTC
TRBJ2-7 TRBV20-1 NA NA CSAGTRYEQYF TGCAGTGCCGGGACCCGCTACGAGCAGTACTTC
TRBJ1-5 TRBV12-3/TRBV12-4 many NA CASYESGSGNQPQHF TGTGCCAGCTACGAGTCGGGGTCGGGCAATCAGCCCCAGCATTTT
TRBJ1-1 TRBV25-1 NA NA CASRLQGNTEAFF TGTGCCAGCAGACTCCAGGGGAACACTGAAGCTTTCTTT
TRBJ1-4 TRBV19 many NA CASRGWGTNEKLFF TGTGCCAGTAGAGGGTGGGGAACTAATGAAAAACTGTTTTTT
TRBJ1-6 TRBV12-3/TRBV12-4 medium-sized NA CASRPSGASGSPLHF TGTGCCAGCAGACCCTCAGGGGCCTCAGGGTCACCCCTCCACTTT
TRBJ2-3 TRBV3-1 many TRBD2 CASSGGTSGADTQYF TGTGCCAGCAGCGGCGGGACTAGTGGCGCAGATACGCAGTATTTT
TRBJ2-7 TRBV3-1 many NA CASSQSLGDEQYF TGTGCCAGCAGCCAGAGTCTCGGGGACGAGCAGTACTTC
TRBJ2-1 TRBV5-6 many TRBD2 CASSFSRLAGGGAHNEQFF TGTGCCAGCAGCTTCTCCAGACTAGCGGGAGGTGGGGCGCACAATGAGCAGTTCTTC
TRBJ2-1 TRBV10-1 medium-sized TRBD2 CASSEASGGLDEQFF TGCGCCAGCAGTGAGGCTAGCGGGGGGCTGGATGAGCAGTTCTTC
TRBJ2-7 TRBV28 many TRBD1 CASTGDRTRGEYF TGTGCCAGCACCGGGGACAGGACCCGAGGGGAGTACTTC
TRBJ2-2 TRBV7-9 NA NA CASSLGNTGELFF TGTGCCAGCAGCTTAGGCAACACCGGGGAGCTGTTTTTT
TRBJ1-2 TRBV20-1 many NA CSARAAMNNYGYTF TGCAGTGCTAGAGCGGCTATGAACAACTATGGCTACACCTTC
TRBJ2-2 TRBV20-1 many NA CSAAFGGSVGGELFF TGCAGTGCTGCCTTCGGTGGTTCGGTCGGCGGGGAGCTGTTTTTT
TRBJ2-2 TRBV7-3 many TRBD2 CASSGIAGGDTGELFF TGTGCCAGCAGCGGAATAGCGGGGGGGGACACCGGGGAGCTGTTTTTT
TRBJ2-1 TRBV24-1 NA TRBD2 CATSALTQGTGGNEQFF TGTGCCACCAGTGCATTAACACAGGGTACGGGAGGGAATGAGCAGTTCTTC
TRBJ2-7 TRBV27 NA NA CASRTASPRLYF TGTGCCAGCAGAACCGCCAGCCCTCGGTTGTACTTC
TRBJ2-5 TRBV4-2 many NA CASSQAGLRQYQETQYF TGTGCCAGCAGCCAAGCAGGGCTGAGACAGTACCAAGAGACCCAGTACTTC
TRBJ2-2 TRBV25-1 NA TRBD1 CASSGTGDTGELFF TGTGCCAGCAGTGGGACAGGGGACACCGGGGAGCTGTTTTTT